This TCR beta chain was observed in a study of T cells in Graves' hyperthyroidism and ophthalmopathy. RNA transcripts yielded amplified TCR beta CDR3 regions. In the first-round RT-PCR of the TCR CDR3, the HTBI primer set was used. TCRdb reprocessed the multiplex PCR reads with MiXCR, giving one entry per CDR3 protein. The sample consists of around 200,000 distinct CDR3 sequences, about a sixth of them appearing once. General study results and limits: By a 13 V-J model, ophthalmopathy was set apart from stable hyperthyroidism. Most thyroid-expanded clonotypes above 0.001 were also found in blood.

V shed 4 bases and J shed 6 bases, with 15 bases lying between them. The germline V gene encodes CDR1 LGHNA and CDR2 YNFKEQ. The CDR3 totals 14 residues. With respect to this clonotype: The antigen remains undetermined.

The clonotype was recovered from a woman aged 45-65 years with Graves' hyperthyroidism. Sequencing used blood. The rearrangement uses TRBV4-2 and TRBJ1-1; unclear D gene. The DNA of the CDR3 is TGTGCCAGCAGCCCAGAAAAGGGTTTACCTGAAGCTTTCTTT. Its translation: CASSPEKGLPEAFF.